Listed below are T cell receptor beta chains from one sample, sequenced in a study of blood T cell repertoires in COVID-19. The method was immunoSEQ multiplex PCR; TCRdb's version includes in-frame clones alone and lacks a portion of them. This table has 30,000 to 35,000 clones, 93% appearing once. The sequenced material came from peripheral blood. All receptors come from a human donor in a cohort sampled during active COVID-19. The CDR3 runs from the conserved cysteine through the conserved F or W. A D gene is named only where the DNA matches it firmly. Clone sizes are given selectively: once, few, many, or a class where the clone is expanded.

V gene	D gene	clone size	J gene	CDR3 length	CDR3 protein	CDR3 DNA
TRBV27	NA	NA	TRBJ1-2	14	CASSPGTGAYGYTF	TGTGCCAGCAGTCCTGGAACAGGAGCGTATGGCTACACCTTC
TRBV6-5	NA	NA	TRBJ1-5	15	CASTKGQYSNQPQHF	TGTGCCAGCACCAAAGGACAGTATAGCAATCAGCCCCAGCATTTT
TRBV30	TRBD2	NA	TRBJ2-2	17	CAWSVRASGSNTGELFF	TGTGCCTGGAGTGTACGCGCTAGCGGGAGCAACACCGGGGAGCTGTTTTTT
TRBV18	TRBD1	NA	TRBJ2-1	14	CASSPQTGDNEQFF	TGTGCCAGCTCACCTCAAACAGGGGACAATGAGCAGTTCTTC
TRBV3-1/TRBV3-2	NA	NA	TRBJ2-4	15	CASSHDLLGKNIQYF	TGTGCCAGCAGCCATGACTTACTGGGCAAAAACATTCAGTACTTC
TRBV4-1	NA	NA	TRBJ2-3	16	CASSQVETVETDTQYF	TGCGCCAGCAGCCAAGTAGAGACAGTAGAAACAGATACGCAGTATTTT
TRBV6-4	NA	NA	TRBJ2-3	14	CASRDSWESDTQYF	TGTGCCAGCAGGGACTCCTGGGAGTCAGATACGCAGTATTTT
TRBV19	NA	NA	TRBJ1-3	16	CASSKRSGHSGNTIYF	TGTGCCAGTAGTAAAAGGTCAGGCCACTCTGGAAACACCATATATTTT
TRBV4-1	TRBD1	NA	TRBJ2-7	15	CASSQGSGTGYEQYF	TGCGCCAGCAGCCAAGGTTCCGGGACAGGGTACGAGCAGTACTTC
TRBV6-2/TRBV6-3	NA	NA	TRBJ1-1	19	CASSGLNPVTDADHTEAFF	TGTGCCAGCAGTGGCCTTAATCCGGTTACAGACGCTGATCACACTGAAGCTTTCTTT
TRBV5-4	NA	few	TRBJ2-2	15	CASSSEVANTGELFF	TGTGCCAGCAGTTCGGAGGTGGCGAACACCGGGGAGCTGTTTTTT
TRBV12-3/TRBV12-4	NA	few	TRBJ1-2	13	CASSHRRLNGYTF	TGTGCCAGCAGCCACAGGAGACTCAATGGCTACACCTTC
TRBV13	TRBD2	NA	TRBJ2-7	14	CATRARGGAYEQYF	TGTGCCACCCGGGCTCGCGGGGGGGCCTACGAGCAGTACTTC
TRBV6-5	NA	NA	TRBJ2-3	14	CASSRGTSTDTQYF	TGTGCCAGCAGCCGTGGGACTAGCACAGATACGCAGTATTTT
TRBV27	NA	NA	TRBJ1-3	18	CASSLVPPETVSGNTIYF	TGTGCCAGCAGTTTAGTCCCTCCGGAGACGGTCTCTGGAAACACCATATATTTT
TRBV9	NA	NA	TRBJ1-1	14	CASSVEGVPTEAFF	TGTGCCAGCAGCGTAGAGGGGGTTCCGACTGAAGCTTTCTTT
TRBV7-2	NA	NA	TRBJ1-1	15	CASSLGGRVDTEAFF	TGTGCCAGCAGCTTAGGAGGCAGGGTTGATACTGAAGCTTTCTTT
TRBV6-6	TRBD1	NA	TRBJ1-2	15	CASNDGTGYNYGYTF	TGTGCCAGCAATGACGGGACAGGGTACAACTATGGCTACACCTTC
TRBV18	NA	NA	TRBJ2-1	16	CASSQRAGEFYNEQFF	TGTGCCAGCTCACAACGGGCAGGGGAGTTCTACAATGAGCAGTTCTTC
TRBV9	NA	NA	TRBJ2-3	16	CASSALASLSTDTQYF	TGTGCCAGCAGCGCTCTAGCGAGTCTTAGCACAGATACGCAGTATTTT
TRBV6-5	NA	NA	TRBJ2-7	11	CASRRSYEQYF	TGTGCCAGCAGGCGCTCCTACGAGCAGTACTTC
TRBV3-1/TRBV3-2	TRBD2	NA	TRBJ2-5	16	CASSRRGSGGGETQYF	TGTGCCAGCAGCCGCCGGGGGAGCGGGGGAGGAGAGACCCAGTACTTC
TRBV5-1	TRBD1	NA	TRBJ1-2	14	CASSFTTGSYGYTF	TGCGCCAGCAGCTTCACGACAGGGAGCTATGGCTACACCTTC
TRBV28	NA	once	TRBJ1-2	13	CASSNRQSYGYTF	TGTGCCAGCAGTAACCGACAGAGTTATGGCTACACCTTC
TRBV10-3	NA	NA	TRBJ2-3	14	CAISEGLNTDTQYF	TGTGCCATCAGTGAAGGACTCAACACAGATACGCAGTATTTT
TRBV9	TRBD2	NA	TRBJ2-7	15	CASSSGTSGPYEQYF	TGTGCCAGCAGCTCCGGGACTAGCGGACCCTACGAGCAGTACTTC
TRBV7-7	TRBD2	NA	TRBJ2-1	18	CASSPLELAGGTSNEQFF	TGTGCTAGCAGCCCCCTAGAGCTAGCGGGAGGGACATCGAATGAGCAGTTCTTC
TRBV19	NA	NA	TRBJ2-1	14	CASKAGHSYNEQFF	TGTGCCAGTAAGGCGGGCCACTCCTACAATGAGCAGTTCTTC
TRBV7-9	TRBD2	NA	TRBJ2-7	13	CASSWSGAYEQYF	TGTGCCAGCAGCTGGAGCGGGGCCTACGAGCAGTACTTC
TRBV3-1/TRBV3-2	NA	NA	TRBJ1-5	15	CASSQDQGRAQPQHF	TGTGCCAGCAGCCAAGACCAGGGCAGAGCACAGCCCCAGCATTTT
TRBV7-9	TRBD1	NA	TRBJ2-3	17	CASSIYTGGMGTDTQYF	TGTGCCAGCAGCATATACACAGGGGGCATGGGCACAGATACGCAGTATTTT
TRBV6-4	NA	NA	TRBJ1-5	15	CASSFDGSGGQPQHF	TGTGCCAGCAGTTTCGATGGATCTGGAGGGCAGCCCCAGCATTTT
TRBV5-1	TRBD1	NA	TRBJ1-1	17	CASSPVGGGVMNTEAFF	TGCGCCAGCAGCCCTGTAGGAGGGGGCGTTATGAACACTGAAGCTTTCTTT
TRBV7-9	NA	NA	TRBJ2-6	14	CASLQSSGANVLTF	TGTGCCAGCCTACAGAGCTCTGGGGCCAACGTCCTGACTTTC
TRBV12-3/TRBV12-4	TRBD1	NA	TRBJ1-2	13	CASQFGQGYGYTF	TGTGCCAGCCAGTTCGGACAGGGCTATGGCTACACCTTC
TRBV24-1	NA	once	TRBJ1-1	18	CATSDFLKGGIMNTEAFF	TGTGCCACCAGTGATTTCCTCAAGGGGGGGATAATGAACACTGAAGCTTTCTTT
TRBV6-5	TRBD1	NA	TRBJ1-4	16	CASSYGTENKNEKLFF	TGTGCCAGCAGTTACGGGACAGAAAACAAAAATGAAAAACTGTTTTTT
TRBV11-3	TRBD2	NA	TRBJ2-1	15	CASSSTSGRGNEQFF	TGTGCCAGCAGCTCCACCAGCGGGAGAGGAAATGAGCAGTTCTTC
TRBV7-2	NA	NA	TRBJ2-5	16	CASSLVWARGEETQYF	TGTGCCAGCAGCTTAGTCTGGGCCAGGGGGGAAGAGACCCAGTACTTC
TRBV25-1	NA	NA	TRBJ1-1	14	CASSGYGENTEAFF	TGTGCCAGCAGTGGATATGGAGAGAACACTGAAGCTTTCTTT
TRBV19	TRBD1	NA	TRBJ1-3	16	CASSSGQAFSGNTIYF	TGTGCCAGTAGTAGCGGACAGGCCTTCTCTGGAAACACCATATATTTT
TRBV4-2	NA	NA	TRBJ1-5	15	CASSQVGRGDQPQHF	TGTGCCAGCAGCCAAGTTGGCAGGGGCGATCAGCCCCAGCATTTT
TRBV29-1	TRBD1	NA	TRBJ2-1	14	CSVEGQGDYNEQFF	TGCAGCGTTGAAGGTCAGGGGGATTACAATGAGCAGTTCTTC